This is a list of T cell receptor beta chains from one sample in a study of early T cells in non-severe SARS-CoV-2 infection. Using its own MiXCR run on the 5' RACE reads, TCRdb lists one record per CDR3 protein. The sample records approximately 90,000 distinct CDR3 sequences, approximately 12% being singletons. Sample: whole blood, taken at baseline. These receptors all come from an adult who was a healthcare worker with PCR-confirmed SARS-CoV-2 infection or an uninfected control (not recorded which). The CDR3 runs from the conserved cysteine through the conserved F or W. The D gene is left open where the match is weak. Clone size, where shown, is once, few, many, or a class for clones that have expanded.

>TRBJ1-4|TRBD1|TRBV18|NA
TGTGCCAGCTCACCGAGGACAGGATTGGCAACTAATGAAAAACTGTTTTTT
CASSPRTGLATNEKLFF
>TRBJ2-7|NA|TRBV10-3|many
TGTGCCATCAGTGAGTCGGAGGGGCGGTACGAGCAGTACTTC
CAISESEGRYEQYF
>TRBJ2-2|NA|TRBV2|few
TGTGCCAGCAGTTACGGGGGGAACACCGGGGAGCTGTTTTTT
CASSYGGNTGELFF
>TRBJ1-4|TRBD1|TRBV5-1|NA
TGCGCCAGCAGCTTGGACCTGGGACAGCAACTGTTTTTT
CASSLDLGQQLFF
>TRBJ1-6|NA|TRBV28|many
TGTGCCAGCAGTTTTCGGATTCAGGAAGGATTACCCCTCCACTTT
CASSFRIQEGLPLHF
>TRBJ1-1|TRBD1|TRBV29-1|few
TGCAGCGTTGTCCGGGACAGGGGGCTGAACACTGAAGCTTTCTTT
CSVVRDRGLNTEAFF
>TRBJ2-1|TRBD1|TRBV6-5|few
TGTGCCAGCAGTGGGACAGGGGGCGCCCACAATGAGCAGTTCTTC
CASSGTGGAHNEQFF
>TRBJ1-1|TRBD1|TRBV28|many
TGTGCCAGCAGTTTAGTGGGACAGGGGCGGAGGAACACTGAAGCTTTCTTT
CASSLVGQGRRNTEAFF
>TRBJ2-7|NA|TRBV18|NA
TGTGCCAGCTCACCAAGTTTAACAGACTACGAGCAGTACTTC
CASSPSLTDYEQYF
>TRBJ2-5|NA|TRBV5-4|few
TGTGCCAGCAGCTCACATACAACCTCCCAAGAGACCCAGTACTTC
CASSSHTTSQETQYF
>TRBJ2-3|TRBD2|TRBV7-7|NA
TGTGCTAGCAGCTTAGGGCTAGCGGGAGCTACAGATACGCAGTATTTT
CASSLGLAGATDTQYF
>TRBJ2-2|TRBD2|TRBV7-9|NA
TGTGCCAGCAGCGAGCGGGGGCAAAACGGGGAGCTGTTTTTT
CASSERGQNGELFF
>TRBJ2-7|NA|TRBV28|few
TGTGCCAGCTCCGCCGGGCAGGGCGTGCGCGAGCAGTACTTC
CASSAGQGVREQYF
>TRBJ2-5|NA|TRBV4-2|few
TGTGCCAGCAGCCCTATTAGCGGAGTCGGGGATCAAGAGACCCAGTACTTC
CASSPISGVGDQETQYF
>TRBJ2-7|NA|TRBV20-1|few
TGCAGTGCTAGAGCTCTAACAATGTCCTACGAGCAGTACTTC
CSARALTMSYEQYF
>TRBJ2-1|TRBD2|TRBV14|few
TGTGCCAGCAGCCTACTCGGCGGGAGCTCCTACAATGAGCAGTTCTTC
CASSLLGGSSYNEQFF
>TRBJ1-5|NA|TRBV12-3/TRBV12-4|many
TGTGCCAGCAGTTTTTCTGGTAATTTACAGCCCCAGCATTTT
CASSFSGNLQPQHF
>TRBJ2-7|NA|TRBV5-1|NA
TGCGCCAGCAGCTTGGGGGGGCCGTATGGCGAGCAGTACTTC
CASSLGGPYGEQYF
>TRBJ2-4|NA|TRBV7-8|few
TGTGCCAGCAGCGGGGGACCCAAGGGCCGGAAGGTTAAAAACATTCAGTACTTC
CASSGGPKGRKVKNIQYF
>TRBJ2-2|TRBD2|TRBV7-8|NA
TGTGCCAGCAGCTTAGCAGCGGGGGGTACCGGGGAGCTGTTTTTT
CASSLAAGGTGELFF
>TRBJ2-6|NA|TRBV2|few
TGTGCCAGCATCCAGACGAACTCTGGGGCCAACGTCCTGACTTTC
CASIQTNSGANVLTF
>TRBJ2-5|TRBD1|TRBV20-1|NA
TGCAGTGCTCTAACCGGGACAGGGGGGGAGACCCAGTACTTC
CSALTGTGGETQYF
>TRBJ2-7|NA|TRBV18|NA
TGTGCCAGCTCACCGGGTTGGGGGACCTACGAGCAGTACTTC
CASSPGWGTYEQYF
>TRBJ2-2|NA|TRBV19|NA
TGTGCCAGTGCAACAGGGAAGGCCGGGGAGCTGTTTTTT
CASATGKAGELFF
>TRBJ1-4|NA|TRBV18|NA
TGTGCCAGCTCACCATTCAGGGGAGGGAATGAAAAACTGTTTTTT
CASSPFRGGNEKLFF
>TRBJ2-1|NA|TRBV5-1|NA
TGCGCCAGCAGTTCCCCTGAGAGATACAATGAGCAGTTCTTC
CASSSPERYNEQFF
>TRBJ2-6|NA|TRBV9|many
TGTGCCAGCAGCGAGAGGTGGACAGTGACCTCTGGGGCCAACGTCCTGACTTTC
CASSERWTVTSGANVLTF
>TRBJ2-2|NA|TRBV12-3/TRBV12-4|NA
TGTGCCAGCAGGCTGACCGGGGAGCTGTTTTTT
CASRLTGELFF
>TRBJ2-1|TRBD2|TRBV7-3|few
TGTGCCAGCAGCCCCTTAGCGGGCTACAATGAGCAGTTCTTC
CASSPLAGYNEQFF
>TRBJ2-3|NA|TRBV5-1|few
TGCGCCAGCAGCGGATCGTTCTCGGATACGCAGTATTTT
CASSGSFSDTQYF
>TRBJ2-7|NA|TRBV20-1|NA
TGCAGTGCTAGAGGGGTCGATTTCTACGAGCAGTACTTC
CSARGVDFYEQYF
>TRBJ2-5|TRBD1|TRBV11-3|NA
TGTGCCAGCAACGGCGCCGACGGGACAGGGGGCAAAGAGACCCAGTACTTC
CASNGADGTGGKETQYF